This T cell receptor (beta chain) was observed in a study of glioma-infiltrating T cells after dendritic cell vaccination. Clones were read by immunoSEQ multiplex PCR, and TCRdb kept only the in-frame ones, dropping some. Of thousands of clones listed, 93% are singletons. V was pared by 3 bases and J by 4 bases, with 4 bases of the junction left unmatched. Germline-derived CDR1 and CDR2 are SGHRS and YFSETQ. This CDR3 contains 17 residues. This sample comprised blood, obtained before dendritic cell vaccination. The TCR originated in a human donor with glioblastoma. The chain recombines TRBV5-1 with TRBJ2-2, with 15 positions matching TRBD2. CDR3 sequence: CASSWGLAGGGTGELFF. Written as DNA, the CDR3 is TGCGCCAGCAGCTGGGGACTAGCGGGAGGTGGCACCGGGGAGCTGTTTTTT.